These 20 T cell receptor beta chains were all obtained from the same sample, sequenced in a study of cytomegalovirus exposure and HLA in healthy donors. The repertoire was sequenced with immunoSEQ multiplex PCR; TCRdb's copy has only in-frame clones and lacks some. The sample records roughly 350,000 clones, about nine tenths being singletons. The sample comprised PBMCs. Receptors originate from a young woman in good health and CMV-seronegative.

The rearrangement joins TRBV5-8 to TRBJ2-1; TRBD1 matches 7 bases. The CDR3 has 15 residues. V lost 7 bases, J lost 10 bases, and 17 bases stayed unmatched. Per the germline V gene, CDR1 is SGHTS and CDR2 is YDEGEE. CDR3 DNA sequence: TGTGCCAGCTATCCCAGAGACAGGGTGGGCGGGGAGCAGTTCTTC. Its protein is CASYPRDRVGGEQFF.

The rearrangement uses TRBV2 and TRBJ2-1, with D tentatively TRBD2 (5 bases). The germline V gene encodes CDR1 SNHLY and CDR2 FYNNEI. Trimming removed 6 bases at V and 4 bases at J, with 10 bases between. This CDR3 has 13 residues. The CDR3 DNA reads TGTGCCAGCAGGGACTTGGGATACAATGAGCAGTTCTTC. This encodes CASRDLGYNEQFF.

This chain links TRBV6-5 with TRBJ2-7, with 7 nucleotides matching TRBD1. The V segment lost 2 bases and the J segment 11 bases; nucleotides outside the gene matches: 3. Germline V gene data show CDR1 as MNHEY and CDR2 as SVGAGI. The CDR3 sequence is 11 residues long. The CDR3 here is CASSYRGTEYF. CDR3 bases: TGTGCCAGCAGTTACCGAGGGACAGAGTACTTC.

V usage is TRBV2 and J usage is TRBJ2-3; 9 bases are shared with TRBD1. The CDR3 covers 16 residues. Germline V gives CDR1 SNHLY, CDR2 FYNNEI. The V gene end was trimmed by 6 bases and the J gene end by 3 bases; junction bases not matched to a gene: 10. As DNA, the CDR3 is TGTGCCAGCAGATTGGGACAGGGCCGAGATACAGATACGCAGTATTTT. Translating it yields CASRLGQGRDTDTQYF.

This rearrangement joins TRBV7-6 to TRBJ2-7, with D possibly TRBD1 on 6 matching bases. V was shortened by 6 bases and J by 4 bases, with 16 bases between the two germline ends. In germline, CDR1 is SGHVS, CDR2 FNYEAQ. The CDR3 consists of 14 residues. CDR3 nucleotides: TGTGCCAGCAGTCCGACCACAGGGCCATACGAGCAGTACTTC. This codes for CASSPTTGPYEQYF.

For this clone: The sample holds other DNA sequences that translate to the same CDR3. J is TRBJ1-1 and V is TRBV29-1; D is ambiguous. The CDR3 has 11 residues. V was shortened by 3 bases and J by 1 base, with 3 bases between the two germline ends. Germline V gene lookup returns CDR1 SQVTM and CDR2 ANQGSEA. CDR3 protein: CSVDRNTEAFF. DNA for the CDR3: TGCAGCGTTGATAGGAACACTGAAGCTTTCTTT.

The rearrangement links TRBV6-5 to TRBJ2-7, with 9 bases fitting TRBD1. The length of the CDR3 is 11 residues. The germline V gene encodes CDR1 MNHEY and CDR2 SVGAGI. V was clipped by 5 bases and J by 11 bases; unmatched bases: 4. CDR3 residues: CASSDRGAEYF. The CDR3 DNA sequence: TGTGCCAGCAGTGACAGGGGGGCGGAGTACTTC.

The CDR3 DNA reads as TGTGCCAGCAGGTTCGGGGGACCGAACACCGGGGAGCTGTTTTTT. It encodes CASRFGGPNTGELFF. The rearrangement links TRBV5-6 to TRBJ2-2; weak D call: TRBD2 (6 bases). The CDR3 is 15 residues long. V lost 5 bases to trimming and J lost 0 bases, with 11 bases between them. From germline, CDR1 is SGHDT and CDR2 YYEEEE.

The genes are TRBV5-6 and TRBJ2-5; 7 nucleotides line up with TRBD1. Germline assignment: CDR1 SGHDT and CDR2 YYEEEE. CDR3 length equals 14 residues. V lost 4 bases to trimming and J lost 7 bases; unmatched junction nucleotides: 10. CDR3 region: CASSAGDSLGTQYF. CDR3 coding DNA: TGTGCCAGCAGCGCAGGGGACAGTCTCGGGACCCAGTACTTC.

This clone was observed a few times. This same CDR3 is encoded by further DNA sequences in the sample. This chain links TRBV5-1 with TRBJ1-3; 7 positions match TRBD1. The CDR3 loop spans 14 amino acids. The J segment lost 2 bases and the V segment lost 1 base, leaving 0 bases of the junction unmatched. Germline values: CDR1 SGHRS, CDR2 YFSETQ. DNA for the CDR3: TGCGCCAGCAGCTTGCAGGGGGCTGGAAACACCATATATTTT. This translates into CASSLQGAGNTIYF.

This clone occurred once. V gene TRBV28 combines with J gene TRBJ2-5; TRBD2 might be the D (5 bases). In germline, CDR1 is MDHEN, CDR2 SYDVKM. This CDR3 comprises 16 residues. The V end was cut by 4 bases, the J end by 0 bases, with 15 bases between. In DNA, the CDR3 is TGTGCCAGCAGTTCCCCGGAGGTTTCGTACCAAGAGACCCAGTACTTC. The encoded protein is CASSSPEVSYQETQYF.

This clone came up once. The rearrangement uses TRBV5-6 and TRBJ1-3; D not certain. The length of the CDR3 is 13 residues. Trimming took 5 bases from V and 0 from J, leaving 6 bases between them. Germline V gives CDR1 SGHDT, CDR2 YYEEEE. CDR3 coding DNA: TGTGCCAGCAGATTAGTCTCTGGAAACACCATATATTTT. It yields the protein CASRLVSGNTIYF.

The J gene is TRBJ2-7, the V gene TRBV2, with 10 nucleotides matching TRBD2. There are 15 residues in the CDR3. J lost 1 base, V lost 4 bases, and 4 bases had no gene match. Germline V gives CDR1 SNHLY, CDR2 FYNNEI. CDR3 residues: CASSGLAGESYEQYF. In DNA form, the CDR3 reads TGTGCCAGCAGTGGTCTAGCGGGAGAGTCCTACGAGCAGTACTTC.

At least ten counts were recorded for this clone. The rearrangement uses TRBV7-3 and TRBJ2-5, with 11 bases lining up with TRBD1. Germline V gene lookup returns CDR1 SGHTA and CDR2 FQGTGA. V was clipped by 2 bases and J by 4 bases; unmatched bases: 6. This CDR3 spans 16 amino acids. DNA of the CDR3: TGTGCCAGCAGCTTATTGGGGACAGGGGGAACAGAGACCCAGTACTTC. Residues: CASSLLGTGGTETQYF.

This clone was seen more than once but under ten times. The chain has TRBV7-6 and TRBJ2-7, with D possibly matching TRBD2 (6 bases). CDR1 and CDR2 from the germline V gene are SGHVS and FNYEAQ. CDR3 size: 14 residues. The ends were cut back, 4 bases at V and 2 bases at J, with 12 bases in the middle. CDR3 protein: CASSWRDGTYEQYF. CDR3 in DNA: TGTGCCAGCAGCTGGAGGGACGGAACCTACGAGCAGTACTTC. The variable domain in full, with the rest retrieved from reference TRBV7-6 and TRBJ2-7, is GAGVSQSPRYKVTKRGQDVALRCDPISGHVSLYWYRQALGQGPEFLTYFNYEAQQDKSGLPNDRFSAERPEGSISTLTIQRTEQRDSAMYRCASSWRDGTYEQYFGPGTRLTVT.

The genes are TRBV29-1 and TRBJ2-3; 8 bases are shared with TRBD1. This CDR3 region has 14 residues. Germline values: CDR1 SQVTM, CDR2 ANQGSEA. V was pared by 6 bases and J by 4 bases, with 9 bases of the junction left unmatched. The CDR3 loop is CSVAGQALADTQYF. CDR3 nucleotides: TGCAGCGTGGCGGGACAGGCACTCGCAGATACGCAGTATTTT.

J is TRBJ2-2 and V is TRBV6-1, with 9 bases aligning to TRBD1. The germline V gene has CDR1 MNHNS and CDR2 SASEGT. The V segment lost 4 bases and the J segment 3 bases; nucleotides outside the gene matches: 6. This CDR3 spans 16 amino acids. For the CDR3, the DNA is TGTGCCAGCAGTGTCGAGGGGACAGGGTACACCGGGGAGCTGTTTTTT. This translates into CASSVEGTGYTGELFF.

This clone was seen only once. The genes are TRBV5-1 and TRBJ2-1; 14 bases fit TRBD2. This CDR3 spans 16 amino acids. With V trimmed by 4 bases and J by 14 bases, 14 bases remained unmatched. Germline V lookup: CDR1 SGHRS, CDR2 YFSETQ. This CDR3 is CASSTAGTSGRTREFF. DNA for the CDR3: TGCGCCAGCAGCACGGCCGGGACTAGCGGGAGAACCAGGGAGTTCTTC.

The chain couples TRBV6-5 to TRBJ2-1, with 9 nucleotides matching TRBD2. J lost 3 bases, V lost 5 bases, and 5 bases had no gene match. The CDR3 runs to 15 residues. Germline lookup yields CDR1 MNHEY and CDR2 SVGAGI. The CDR3 loop reads CASSPSGNSYNEQFF. DNA of the CDR3: TGTGCCAGCAGTCCTAGCGGGAACAGCTACAATGAGCAGTTCTTC.

The rearrangement joins TRBV6-5 to TRBJ2-7; 10 bases map to TRBD2. The CDR3 runs to 16 residues. CDR1 and CDR2 (germline): MNHEY, SVGAGI. The V and J ends lost 2 bases and 7 bases, in that order; junction bases with no gene match: 11. The CDR3 DNA reads TGTGCCAGCAGTTACGCGGCCAGCGGGAGGGCCCGGGAGCAGTACTTC. Protein: CASSYAASGRAREQYF.